Detailed here is one T cell receptor (beta chain). Many counts were recorded for this clonotype. Its antigen is unknown. Qualities for individual bases were not recorded, and no much larger clone is one base off. Profiling of TCR beta VDJ combinations and CDR3 sequences used genomic DNA as the template. An Illumina HiSeq 2000 was used for TCR repertoire sequencing. The published analysis was carried out like this. Repertoire assessment relied on Simpson's diversity index, CDR3 size and DJ length profiles, and TRBV/TRBJ rearrangement plots. The most abundant DNA sequence in the deep sequencing data was taken as the immunodominant clone. CDR3 amino acid sequences were screened for sharing across subjects and compared with published repertoires and the VDJdb database. TCRdb applied fastp at Q25 and MiXCR to the public reads, then kept only in-frame beta chains. Each entry is one CDR3 protein sequence, shown with its most common DNA and genes. TCRdb's processing, not the authors' own work, is the source of the V and J calls. This sample is represented by under 250,000 distinct CDR3 sequences; roughly 60% of them were singletons. The biggest ten clones account for roughly 53% of the sample.

This entry comes from a study of CD8+CD57+ T cells in acquired aplastic anemia (dated by TCRdb to 2017 to 2018). With respect to the entire study: DNA extracted from sorted CD4+ and CD8+ cells had a mean of approximately 3.5 ug, with a range of about 0.19 to 30 ug. CD8+CD57+ expansion was defined as frequency above the mean frequency observed in healthy subjects. Findings and caveats that apply to the study as a whole: Between patients and healthy controls, no significant difference in CD8+ Simpson's diversity was found (P=0.060). Around 31 CD8+ CDR3 sequences were shared between patients and controls but appeared highly expressed in patients and within their immunodominant clones.

CDR1 is given as MNHEY and CDR2 as SVGAGI, both from the germline V gene. Cut back by 2 bases and 9 bases, the V and J ends lie 14 bases apart. Measured from the cysteine to the phenylalanine, the CDR3 is 14 residues long. The sequence is cut down to CDR3 DNA, 42 bases in frame from base 1. The patients picked for sequencing were ones in whom flow cytometry had shown an expansion of CD8+CD57+ cells. All patients had severe acquired aplastic anemia diagnosed by International Study of Aplastic Anemia and Agranulocytosis and Camitta criteria. At the time blood was sampled, none of the patients had received any therapy. TCR repertoires of sorted CD4+ and CD8+ blood T cells from severe aplastic anemia patients and healthy subjects were deep-sequenced in the study. Patients were enrolled in the USA under clinicaltrials.gov protocols 00001620, 01623167, 00001397, 00071045, 00081523 and 00961064. Ficoll-Paque density gradient centrifugation was used to isolate peripheral blood mononuclear cells. Before DNA was extracted, CD4+ and CD8+ T cells were sorted using either FACS or magnetic beads.

The sequenced material came from sorted CD4+, CD8+, or CD8+CD57+ T cells (not recorded which) from PBMCs. The clonotype was recovered from a human donor with aplastic anemia. The rearrangement joined TRBV6-5 to TRBJ2-1, and the D gene may be TRBD2, 6 bases matching. The DNA sequence is given as TGTGCCAGCAGTTACGGGGCGCGGGGAACTGAGCAGTTCTTC. Translated, this is CASSYGARGTEQFF.